One and the same sample provided the 18 T cell receptor beta chains below, sequenced in a study of vaccination effects on CD4 cells after COVID-19. Following culture for 9 to 11 days, CD4+ T cells were isolated. The data were produced by immunoSEQ multiplex PCR, yet TCRdb's version contains in-frame clones alone and is incomplete. The table has under 40,000 clones, 65% to 70% seen once. No antigens are known for them. The sample was CD4+ T cells from PBMCs cultured without peptide, taken before COVID-19 vaccination. The receptors were gathered from a human donor who received a COVID-19 vaccine.

The table lists this clone with a count of one. The chain has TRBV19 and TRBJ1-6; 8 bases map to TRBD1. The CDR3 consists of 16 residues. V lost 5 bases, J lost 7 bases, and 10 bases stayed unmatched. Germline-derived CDR1 and CDR2 are LNHDA and SQIVND (reference sequence). The CDR3 DNA is TGTGCCAGTAGTCAACAGGGGGAATGGCTAAATTCACCCCTCCACTTT. Translation gives CASSQQGEWLNSPLHF.

This rearrangement joins TRBV9 to TRBJ1-1, with no clear D. Germline CDR1 reads SGDLS; CDR2 reads YYNGEE. This CDR3 has 14 residues. V was shortened by 0 bases and J by 1 base, with 7 bases between the two germline ends. CDR3 in DNA: TGTGCCAGCAGCGTAGTGGCTGGGAACACTGAAGCTTTCTTT. Translated, it gives CASSVVAGNTEAFF.

J is TRBJ1-4 and V is TRBV7-8; 7 nucleotides agree with TRBD1. The CDR3 is 14 residues long. J was trimmed by 8 bases and V by 2 bases; bases with no gene match: 5. CDR1 and CDR2 (germline): SGHVS, FQNEAQ. Written as DNA, the CDR3 is TGTGCCAGCAGCTTAAGACAGGGAGGGGAAAAACTGTTTTTT. This sequence encodes CASSLRQGGEKLFF. Combining the CDR3 with reference TRBV7-8 and TRBJ1-4 gives the whole variable domain GAGVSQSPRYKVAKRGQDVALRCDPISGHVSLFWYQQALGQGPEFLTYFQNEAQLDKSGLPSDRFFAERPEGSVSTLKIQRTQQEDSAVYLCASSLRQGGEKLFFGSGTQLSVL.

The V gene is TRBV2, the J gene TRBJ1-1; 9 nucleotides line up with TRBD1. This CDR3 spans 14 amino acids. CDR1 is SNHLY and CDR2 is FYNNEI in the germline V gene. Trimming removed 6 bases from V and 5 bases from J; junction bases left unmatched: 7. The CDR3 is CASRATGGETEAFF. The CDR3 DNA is TGTGCCAGCAGAGCGACAGGGGGGGAGACTGAAGCTTTCTTT.

This clone came up a few times. The rearrangement links TRBV5-4 to TRBJ1-2, with D possibly matching TRBD1 (5 bases). Trimming stripped 9 bases from V and 6 bases from J, with 18 bases between. In germline, CDR1 is SGHNT, CDR2 YYREEE (reference sequence). The CDR3 extends over 13 amino acids. CDR3 nucleotide sequence: TGTGCCATAAATCCGGGGGTTGCGGATGGCTACACCTTC. Protein sequence: CAINPGVADGYTF.

This clone was detected a few times. The rearrangement links TRBV9 to TRBJ2-1; TRBD2 is a possible D gene (6 bases). The CDR3 consists of 14 residues. Germline CDR1 reads SGDLS; CDR2 reads YYNGEE. V was clipped by 0 bases and J by 2 bases, with 6 bases between them. In nucleotides, the CDR3 is TGTGCCAGCAGCGTAGGGACTACCTACAATGAGCAGTTCTTC. Translated: CASSVGTTYNEQFF. Variable domain in full (rest from reference TRBV9 and TRBJ2-1): DSGVTQTPKHLITATGQRVTLRCSPRSGDLSVYWYQQSLDQGLQFLIQYYNGEERAKGNILERFSAQQFPDLHSELNLSSLELGDSALYFCASSVGTTYNEQFFGPGTRLTVL.

V gene TRBV24-1 combines with J gene TRBJ2-1, with D possibly matching TRBD1 (5 bases). CDR3 length equals 11 residues. Trimming stripped 11 bases from V and 8 bases from J, with 12 bases between. From germline, CDR1 is KGHDR and CDR2 SFDVKD. CDR3 in amino acids: CAIDRGDEQFF. The CDR3 DNA reads TGTGCCATCGATAGGGGCGATGAGCAGTTCTTC.

This clone was observed a few times. V usage is TRBV5-1 and J usage is TRBJ2-1; D is perhaps TRBD2 (6 bases). Germline assignment: CDR1 SGHRS and CDR2 YFSETQ. V lost 4 bases and J 4 bases, leaving 9 bases between the germline ends. The CDR3 loop spans 13 amino acids. The CDR3 loop reads CASSRREYNEQFF. CDR3 sequence (DNA): TGCGCCAGCAGCCGGAGGGAGTACAATGAGCAGTTCTTC.

The CDR3 loop reads CASSKILDRGGGELFF. The CDR3 coding sequence is TGTGCCAGCAGCAAAATCCTGGACAGGGGAGGTGGGGAGCTGTTTTTT. V is TRBV21-1 and J is TRBJ2-2; TRBD1, the table's D call, lacks a check against the DNA. TRBV21-1 is classified as a pseudogene. The CDR3 has 16 residues.

The V gene is TRBV2, the J gene TRBJ1-5; no clear D. Germline loops: CDR1 SNHLY, CDR2 FYNNEI. The germline V and J ends were trimmed by 2 bases and 4 bases, with 6 bases remaining between them. CDR3 length: 13 amino acids. CDR3 sequence (DNA): TGTGCCAGCAGTGAAACAGCTAATCAGCCCCAGCATTTT. Translating gives CASSETANQPQHF.

This clone was seen just once. The chain combines TRBV2 with TRBJ2-7; D is perhaps TRBD2 (6 bases). Trimming took 2 bases from V and 3 from J, leaving 11 bases between them. CDR3 length: 14 amino acids. CDR1 and CDR2 (germline): SNHLY, FYNNEI. CDR3 sequence (DNA): TGTGCCAGCAGTGAACCCGGGACTCGCTACGAGCAGTACTTC. It codes for CASSEPGTRYEQYF.

The V and J genes are TRBV19 and TRBJ1-3; possible D gene TRBD1, 5 bases. CDR3 length equals 15 residues. Germline V gene data show CDR1 as LNHDA and CDR2 as SQIVND (reference sequence). Trimming shortened V by 3 bases and J by 2 bases, and 11 bases separated the two germline ends. The CDR3: CASSIRAVAGNTIYF. The CDR3 region has the DNA TGTGCCAGTAGTATCAGGGCGGTTGCTGGAAACACCATATATTTT.

This clone showed up just a few times. The chain uses TRBV11-2 and TRBJ2-7; D is possibly TRBD2 (6 bases). The CDR3 spans 15 residues. Germline CDR1 reads SGHAT; CDR2 reads FQNNGV. The V end was cut by 5 bases, the J end by 2 bases, with 16 bases between. CDR3 in DNA: TGTGCCAGCAGCGTCCGGGACCGCGGGACCTACGAGCAGTACTTC. Its translation is CASSVRDRGTYEQYF. The variable domain in full, with the rest retrieved from reference TRBV11-2 and TRBJ2-7, is EAGVAQSPRYKIIEKRQSVAFWCNPISGHATLYWYQQILGQGPKLLIQFQNNGVVDDSQLPKDRFSAERLKGVDSTLKIQPAKLEDSAVYLCASSVRDRGTYEQYFGPGTRLTVT.

This clone has only a few counts. V is TRBV5-1 and J is TRBJ1-5; weak D call: TRBD1 (5 bases). The V gene lost 4 bases and the J gene lost 5 bases, with 10 bases spanning the gap. The CDR3 is made up of 13 amino acids. The germline gives CDR1 SGHRS, CDR2 YFSETQ. The CDR3 DNA reads TGCGCCAGCAGCGAGGGGCCCGATCAGCCCCAGCATTTT. Amino acid sequence: CASSEGPDQPQHF.

The chain recombines TRBV7-2 with TRBJ2-3; TRBD2 matches at 14 bases. V shed 3 bases and J 3 bases; nucleotides not matched to a gene: 5. This CDR3 spans 17 amino acids. From germline, CDR1 is SGHTA and CDR2 FQGNSA. The CDR3 reads CASSFGGTSGGTDTQYF. The CDR3 bases are TGTGCCAGCAGCTTTGGGGGGACTAGCGGGGGTACAGATACGCAGTATTTT. Based on the CDR3 plus reference TRBV7-2 and TRBJ2-3, the full variable domain is GAGVSQSPSNKVTEKGKDVELRCDPISGHTALYWYRQSLGQGLEFLIYFQGNSAPDKSGLPSDRFSAERTGGSVSTLTIQRTQQEDSAVYLCASSFGGTSGGTDTQYFGPGTRLTVL.

The chain combines TRBV7-9 with TRBJ2-3; tentative D call: TRBD2 (6 bases). The CDR3 length is 15 residues. The V gene lost 5 bases and the J gene lost 0 bases, with 12 bases spanning the gap. CDR1 is SEHNR, CDR2 FQNEAQ, per germline (reference sequence). CDR3 region: CASSQPSGSTDTQYF. In DNA form, the CDR3 reads TGTGCCAGCAGCCAACCAAGCGGGAGCACAGATACGCAGTATTTT.

This chain connects TRBV20-1 to TRBJ1-2, with TRBD1 matching 10 bases. This CDR3 contains 15 residues. V lost 3 bases, J lost 4 bases, and 8 bases stayed unmatched. Germline loops: CDR1 DFQATT, CDR2 SNEGSKA (reference sequence). The CDR3 DNA reads TGCAGTGCTAGTCTGGGACAGGGGTCGTTCTATGGCTACACCTTC. Its translation is CSASLGQGSFYGYTF.

This clone has a handful of counts. The chain uses TRBV7-9 and TRBJ2-2; 13 nucleotides match TRBD2. The CDR3 spans 17 residues. The V and J ends lost 5 bases and 4 bases, in that order; junction bases with no gene match: 7. In germline, CDR1 is SEHNR, CDR2 FQNEAQ (reference sequence). The CDR3 reads CASSRRTSGSLTGELFF. CDR3 nucleotide sequence: TGTGCCAGCAGCAGAAGGACTAGCGGGAGTCTCACCGGGGAGCTGTTTTTT.